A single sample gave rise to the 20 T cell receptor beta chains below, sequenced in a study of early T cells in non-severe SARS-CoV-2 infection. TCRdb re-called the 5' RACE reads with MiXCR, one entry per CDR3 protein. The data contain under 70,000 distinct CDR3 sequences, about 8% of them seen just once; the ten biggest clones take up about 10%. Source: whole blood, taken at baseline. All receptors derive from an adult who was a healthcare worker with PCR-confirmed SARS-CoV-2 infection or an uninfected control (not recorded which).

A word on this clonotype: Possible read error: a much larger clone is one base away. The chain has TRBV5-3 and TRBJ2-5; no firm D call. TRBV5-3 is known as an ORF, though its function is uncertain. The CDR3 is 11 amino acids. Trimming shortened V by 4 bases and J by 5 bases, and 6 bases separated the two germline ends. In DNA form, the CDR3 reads TGTGCCAGAAGCCCCGGGGAGACCCAGTACTTC. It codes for CARSPGETQYF.

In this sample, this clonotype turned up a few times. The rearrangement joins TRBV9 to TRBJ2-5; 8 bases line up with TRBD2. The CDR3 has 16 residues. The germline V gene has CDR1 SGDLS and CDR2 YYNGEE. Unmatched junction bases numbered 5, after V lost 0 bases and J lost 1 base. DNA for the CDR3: TGTGCCAGCAGCGTAGGATTAGCGGGGATCCAAGAGACCCAGTACTTC. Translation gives CASSVGLAGIQETQYF.

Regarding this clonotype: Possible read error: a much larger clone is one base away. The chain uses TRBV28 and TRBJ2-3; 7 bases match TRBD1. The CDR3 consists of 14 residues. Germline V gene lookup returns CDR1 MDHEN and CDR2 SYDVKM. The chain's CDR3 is CASSLDRSTDTQNF. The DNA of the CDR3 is TGTGCCAGCAGTTTGGACAGGAGCACAGATACGCAGAATTTT.

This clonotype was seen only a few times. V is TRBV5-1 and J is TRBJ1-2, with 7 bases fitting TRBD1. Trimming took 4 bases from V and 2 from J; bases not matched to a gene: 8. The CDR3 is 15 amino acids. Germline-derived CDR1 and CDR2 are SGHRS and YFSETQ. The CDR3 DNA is TGCGCCAGCAGCCCAAACAGGGGAACCAACTATGGCTACACCTTC. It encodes CASSPNRGTNYGYTF.

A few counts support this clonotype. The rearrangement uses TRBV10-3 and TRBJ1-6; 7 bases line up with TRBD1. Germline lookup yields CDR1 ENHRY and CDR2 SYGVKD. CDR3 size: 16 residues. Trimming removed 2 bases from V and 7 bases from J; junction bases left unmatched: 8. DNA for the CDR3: TGTGCCATCAGTGAGACAGGGGTCATAAAGAATTCACCCCTCCACTTT. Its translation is CAISETGVIKNSPLHF.

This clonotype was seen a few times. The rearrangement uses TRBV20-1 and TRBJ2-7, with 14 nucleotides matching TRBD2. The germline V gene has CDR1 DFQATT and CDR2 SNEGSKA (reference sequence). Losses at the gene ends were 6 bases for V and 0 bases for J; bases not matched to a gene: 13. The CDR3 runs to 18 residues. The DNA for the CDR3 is TGCAGTGCCCCGTATGGACTAGCGGGAGGAATGGCCTCCTACGAGCAGTACTTC. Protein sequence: CSAPYGLAGGMASYEQYF.

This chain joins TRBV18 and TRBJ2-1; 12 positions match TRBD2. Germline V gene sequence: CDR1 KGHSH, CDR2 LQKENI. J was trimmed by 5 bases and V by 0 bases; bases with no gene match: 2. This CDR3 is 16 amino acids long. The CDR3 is CASSPPGLAGDNEQFF. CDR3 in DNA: TGTGCCAGCTCACCACCGGGACTAGCGGGCGACAATGAGCAGTTCTTC.

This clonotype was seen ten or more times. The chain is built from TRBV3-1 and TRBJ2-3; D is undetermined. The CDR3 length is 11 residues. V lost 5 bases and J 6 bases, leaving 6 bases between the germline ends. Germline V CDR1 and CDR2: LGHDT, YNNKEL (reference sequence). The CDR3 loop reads CASSLTDTQYF. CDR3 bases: TGTGCCAGCAGCTTAACCGATACGCAGTATTTT.

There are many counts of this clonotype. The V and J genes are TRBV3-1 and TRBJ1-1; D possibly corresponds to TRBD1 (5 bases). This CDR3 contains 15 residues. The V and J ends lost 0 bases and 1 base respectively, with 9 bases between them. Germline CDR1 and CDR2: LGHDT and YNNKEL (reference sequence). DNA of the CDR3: TGTGCCAGCAGCCAAGATCCGGGGCCGAACACTGAAGCTTTCTTT. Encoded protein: CASSQDPGPNTEAFF. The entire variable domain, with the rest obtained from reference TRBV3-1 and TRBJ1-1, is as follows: DTAVSQTPKYLVTQMGNDKSIKCEQNLGHDTMYWYKQDSKKFLKIMFSYNNKELIINETVPNRFSPKSPDKAHLNLHINSLELGDSAVYFCASSQDPGPNTEAFFGQGTRLTVV.

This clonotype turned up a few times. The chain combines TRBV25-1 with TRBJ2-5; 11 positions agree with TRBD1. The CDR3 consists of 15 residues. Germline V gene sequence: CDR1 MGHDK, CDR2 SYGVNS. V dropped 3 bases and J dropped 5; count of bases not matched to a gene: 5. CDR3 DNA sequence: TGTGCCAGCAGTGACCAGGACAGGGGGCGGGAGACCCAGTACTTC. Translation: CASSDQDRGRETQYF.

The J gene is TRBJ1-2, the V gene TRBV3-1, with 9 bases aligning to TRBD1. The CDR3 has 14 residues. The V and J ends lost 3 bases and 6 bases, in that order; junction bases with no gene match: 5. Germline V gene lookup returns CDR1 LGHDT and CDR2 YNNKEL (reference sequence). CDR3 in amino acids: CASSHKRTGDGYTF. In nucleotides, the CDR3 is TGTGCCAGCAGCCATAAAAGGACAGGGGATGGCTACACCTTC. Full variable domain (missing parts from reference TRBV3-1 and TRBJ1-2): DTAVSQTPKYLVTQMGNDKSIKCEQNLGHDTMYWYKQDSKKFLKIMFSYNNKELIINETVPNRFSPKSPDKAHLNLHINSLELGDSAVYFCASSHKRTGDGYTFGSGTRLTVV.

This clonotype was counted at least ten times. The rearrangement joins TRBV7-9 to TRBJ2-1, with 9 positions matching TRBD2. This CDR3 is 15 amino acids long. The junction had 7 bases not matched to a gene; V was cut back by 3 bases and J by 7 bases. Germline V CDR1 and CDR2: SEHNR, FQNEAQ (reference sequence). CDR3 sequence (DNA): TGTGCCAGCAGCTTGGCGGGAGGGCCTCTGAATGAGCAGTTCTTC. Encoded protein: CASSLAGGPLNEQFF. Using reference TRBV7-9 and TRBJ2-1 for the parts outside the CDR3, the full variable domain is DTGVSQNPRHKITKRGQNVTFRCDPISEHNRLYWYRQTLGQGPEFLTYFQNEAQLEKSRLLSDRFSAERPKGSFSTLEIQRTEQGDSAMYLCASSLAGGPLNEQFFGPGTRLTVL.

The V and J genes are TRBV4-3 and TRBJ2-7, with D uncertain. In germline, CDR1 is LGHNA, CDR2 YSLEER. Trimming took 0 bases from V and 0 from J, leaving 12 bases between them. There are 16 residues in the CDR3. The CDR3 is CASSQERGSYSYEQYF. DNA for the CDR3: TGCGCCAGCAGCCAAGAGCGCGGCAGTTACTCCTACGAGCAGTACTTC.

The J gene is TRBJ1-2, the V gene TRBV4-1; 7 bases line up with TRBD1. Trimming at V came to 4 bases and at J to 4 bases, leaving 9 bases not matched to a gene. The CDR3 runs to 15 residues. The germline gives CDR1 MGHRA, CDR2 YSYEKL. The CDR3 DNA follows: TGCGCCAGCAGCCCCACGACAGGGACTATCTATGGCTACACCTTC. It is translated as CASSPTTGTIYGYTF.

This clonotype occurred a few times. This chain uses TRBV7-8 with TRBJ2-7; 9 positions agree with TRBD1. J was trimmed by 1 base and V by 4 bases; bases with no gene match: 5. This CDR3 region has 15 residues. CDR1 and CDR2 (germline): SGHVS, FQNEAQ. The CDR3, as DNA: TGTGCCAGCAGCTCGGCGGGACAGGGTTCCTACGAGCAGTACTTC. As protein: CASSSAGQGSYEQYF.

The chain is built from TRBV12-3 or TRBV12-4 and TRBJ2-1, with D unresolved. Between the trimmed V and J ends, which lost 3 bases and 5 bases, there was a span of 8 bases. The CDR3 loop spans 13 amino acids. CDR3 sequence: CASSFVADNEQFF. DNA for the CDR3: TGTGCCAGCAGTTTCGTGGCAGACAATGAGCAGTTCTTC.

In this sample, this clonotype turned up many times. The CDR3 loop is CASSEGISGDTQYF. CDR3 sequence (DNA): TGTGCCAGCAGTGAGGGTATCTCGGGGGATACGCAGTATTTT. The rearrangement joins TRBV25-1 to TRBJ2-3; D may be TRBD2 (5 bases). The CDR3 sequence is 14 residues long. Germline V gene sequence: CDR1 MGHDK, CDR2 SYGVNS. Deletions cut 3 bases from V and 6 bases from J, with 13 bases between. Filled out from reference TRBV25-1 and TRBJ2-3, the complete variable domain reads EADIYQTPRYLVIGTGKKITLECSQTMGHDKMYWYQQDPGMELHLIHYSYGVNSTEKGDLSSESTVSRIRTEHFPLTLESARPSHTSQYLCASSEGISGDTQYFGPGTRLTVL.

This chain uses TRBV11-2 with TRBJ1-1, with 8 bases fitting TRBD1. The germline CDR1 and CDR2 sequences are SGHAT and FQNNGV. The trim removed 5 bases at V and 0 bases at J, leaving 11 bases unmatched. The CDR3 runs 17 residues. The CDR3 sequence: CASSISGTGGLNTEAFF. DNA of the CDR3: TGTGCCAGCAGCATAAGTGGGACAGGTGGATTGAACACTGAAGCTTTCTTT.

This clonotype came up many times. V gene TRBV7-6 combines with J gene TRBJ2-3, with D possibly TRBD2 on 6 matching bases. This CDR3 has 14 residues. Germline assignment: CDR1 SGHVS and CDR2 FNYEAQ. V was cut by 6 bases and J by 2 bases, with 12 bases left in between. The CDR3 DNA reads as TGTGCCAGCAGACAGAGCGGGTCCACAGATACGCAGTATTTT. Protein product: CASRQSGSTDTQYF.

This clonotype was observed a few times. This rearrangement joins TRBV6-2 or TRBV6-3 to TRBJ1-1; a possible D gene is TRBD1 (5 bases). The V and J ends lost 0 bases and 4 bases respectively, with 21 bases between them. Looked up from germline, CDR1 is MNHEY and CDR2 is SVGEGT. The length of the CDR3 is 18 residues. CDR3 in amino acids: CASSYSWTSGIASTEAFF. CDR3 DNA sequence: TGTGCCAGCAGTTACTCTTGGACTTCAGGGATCGCGAGCACTGAAGCTTTCTTT.